This T cell receptor beta chain originates from a study of response to subunit inactivated influenza vaccine. MiXCR was run by TCRdb on the RT-PCR reads, yielding one entry per CDR3 protein. The sample has hundreds of thousands of distinct CDR3 sequences; over 9% are singletons. In this sample, this clonotype turned up a few times. Germline assignment: CDR1 MNHEY and CDR2 SVGEGT. With 4 bases removed from V and 5 bases from J, the gap between germline ends came to 15 bases. The CDR3 totals 14 residues. These data were likewise used in another study, on T cells expressing NK-cell markers. That source adds: Generation of TCR beta cDNA was performed by 5'RACE template switching incorporating UMIs. Expanded NKG2C+ T cell clones had unclear HCMV specificity.

The source material was PBMCs from blood, sampled on the day of vaccination. The receptor's source is a man aged 50-60 years who received an inactivated influenza vaccine. This rearrangement joins TRBV6-2 or TRBV6-3 to TRBJ2-7; D possibly corresponds to TRBD2 (6 bases). In DNA, the CDR3 is TGTGCCAGCAGTTTAACGACTAGTTCCCACGAGCAGTACTTC. It translates to CASSLTTSSHEQYF.